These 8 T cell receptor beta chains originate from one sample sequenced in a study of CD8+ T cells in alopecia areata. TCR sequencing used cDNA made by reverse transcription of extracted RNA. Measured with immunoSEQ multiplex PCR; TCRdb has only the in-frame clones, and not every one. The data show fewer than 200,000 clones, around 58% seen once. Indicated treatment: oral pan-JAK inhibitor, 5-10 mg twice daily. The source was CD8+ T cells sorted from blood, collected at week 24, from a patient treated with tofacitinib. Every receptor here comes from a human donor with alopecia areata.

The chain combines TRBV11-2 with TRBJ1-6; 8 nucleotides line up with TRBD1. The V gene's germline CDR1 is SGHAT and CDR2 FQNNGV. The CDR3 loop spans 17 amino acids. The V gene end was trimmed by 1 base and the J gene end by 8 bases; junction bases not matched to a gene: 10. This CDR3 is CASSLVGQGAKDSPLHF. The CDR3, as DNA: TGTGCCAGCAGCTTAGTGGGGCAGGGGGCGAAAGATTCACCCCTCCACTTT.

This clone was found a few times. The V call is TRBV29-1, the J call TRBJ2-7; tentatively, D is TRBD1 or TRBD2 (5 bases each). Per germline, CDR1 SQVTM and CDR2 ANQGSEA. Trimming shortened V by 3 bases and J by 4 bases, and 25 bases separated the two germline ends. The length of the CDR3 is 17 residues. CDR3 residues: CSVDLSRDHGSGYEQYF. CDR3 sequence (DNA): TGCAGCGTTGACCTCTCCAGGGACCATGGATCTGGATACGAGCAGTACTTC.

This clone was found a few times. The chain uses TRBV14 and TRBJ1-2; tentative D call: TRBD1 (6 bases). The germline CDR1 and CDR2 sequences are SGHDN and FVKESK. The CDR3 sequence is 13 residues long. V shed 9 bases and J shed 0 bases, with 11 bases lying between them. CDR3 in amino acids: CASSGQPNYGYTF. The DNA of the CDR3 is TGTGCCAGTTCCGGACAGCCTAACTATGGCTACACCTTC.

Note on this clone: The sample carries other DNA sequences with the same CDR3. In DNA, the CDR3 is TGTGCCTGGAGTGTTAACAGGGGCTACGAGCAGTACTTC. Translation: CAWSVNRGYEQYF. The gene calls are TRBV30 and TRBJ2-7; 7 nucleotides match TRBD1. The trim removed 0 bases at V and 3 bases at J, leaving 2 bases unmatched. CDR3 length equals 13 residues. Germline CDR1 reads GTSNPN; CDR2 reads SVGIG (reference sequence).

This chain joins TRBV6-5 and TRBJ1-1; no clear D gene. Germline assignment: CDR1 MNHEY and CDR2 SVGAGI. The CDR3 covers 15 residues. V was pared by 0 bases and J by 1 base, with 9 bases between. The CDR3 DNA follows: TGTGCCAGCAGTTACTCCGCAGGATCGAACACTGAAGCTTTCTTT. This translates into CASSYSAGSNTEAFF.

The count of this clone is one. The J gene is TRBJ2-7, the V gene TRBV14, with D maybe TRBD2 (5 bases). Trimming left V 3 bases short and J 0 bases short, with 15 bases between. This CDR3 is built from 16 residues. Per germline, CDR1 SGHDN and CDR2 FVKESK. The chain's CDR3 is CASSHPGGLRSYEQYF. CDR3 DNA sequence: TGTGCCAGCAGCCACCCCGGTGGACTGCGCTCCTACGAGCAGTACTTC.

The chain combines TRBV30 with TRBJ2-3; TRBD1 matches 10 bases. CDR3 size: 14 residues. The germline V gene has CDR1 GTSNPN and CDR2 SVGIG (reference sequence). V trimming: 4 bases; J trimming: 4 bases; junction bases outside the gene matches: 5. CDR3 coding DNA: TGTGCCTGGAACCGACAGGGGGCTGCAGATACGCAGTATTTT. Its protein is CAWNRQGAADTQYF.

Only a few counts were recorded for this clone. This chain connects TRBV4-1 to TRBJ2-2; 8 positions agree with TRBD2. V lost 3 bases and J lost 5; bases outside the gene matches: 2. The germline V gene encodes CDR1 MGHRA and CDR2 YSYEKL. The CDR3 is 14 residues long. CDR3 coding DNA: TGCGCCAGCAGCCAGGGACTAGTTACCGGGGAGCTGTTTTTT. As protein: CASSQGLVTGELFF.